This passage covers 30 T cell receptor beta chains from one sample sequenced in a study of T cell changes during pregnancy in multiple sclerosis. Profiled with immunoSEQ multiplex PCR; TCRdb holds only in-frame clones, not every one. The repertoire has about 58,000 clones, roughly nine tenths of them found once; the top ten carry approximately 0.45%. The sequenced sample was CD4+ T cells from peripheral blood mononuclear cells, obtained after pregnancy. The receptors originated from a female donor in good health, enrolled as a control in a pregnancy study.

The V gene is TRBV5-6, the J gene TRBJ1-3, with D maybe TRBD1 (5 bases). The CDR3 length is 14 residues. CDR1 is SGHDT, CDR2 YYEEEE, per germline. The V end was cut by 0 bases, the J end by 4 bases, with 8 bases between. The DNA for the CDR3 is TGTGCCAGCAGCTTGGTCCAGGGAGGAAACACCATATATTTT. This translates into CASSLVQGGNTIYF.

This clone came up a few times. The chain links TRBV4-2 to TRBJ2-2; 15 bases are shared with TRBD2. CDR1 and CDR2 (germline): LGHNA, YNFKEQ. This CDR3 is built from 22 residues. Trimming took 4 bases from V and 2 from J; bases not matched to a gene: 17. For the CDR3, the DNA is TGTGCCAGCAGCCTAATCCTTGAAGCGGGACTAGCGGGGGGATCAAACACCGGGGAGCTGTTTTTT. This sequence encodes CASSLILEAGLAGGSNTGELFF.

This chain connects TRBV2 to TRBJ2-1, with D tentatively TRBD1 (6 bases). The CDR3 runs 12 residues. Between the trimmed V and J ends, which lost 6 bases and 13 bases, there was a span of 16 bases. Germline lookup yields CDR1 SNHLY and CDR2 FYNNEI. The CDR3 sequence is CASSESTGLQFF. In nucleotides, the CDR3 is TGTGCCAGCAGCGAATCGACAGGACTTCAGTTCTTC.

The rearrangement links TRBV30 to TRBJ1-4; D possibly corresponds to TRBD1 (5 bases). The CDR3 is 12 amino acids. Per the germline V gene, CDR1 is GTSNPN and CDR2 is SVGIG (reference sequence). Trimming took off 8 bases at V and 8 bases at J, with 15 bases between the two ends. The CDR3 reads CAARWGGEKLFF. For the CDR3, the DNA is TGTGCCGCAAGATGGGGGGGGGAAAAACTGTTTTTT.

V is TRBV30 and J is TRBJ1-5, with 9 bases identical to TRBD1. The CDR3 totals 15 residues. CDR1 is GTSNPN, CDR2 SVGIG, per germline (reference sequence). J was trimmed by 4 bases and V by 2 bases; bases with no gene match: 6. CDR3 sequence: CAWSPGTGTNQPQHF. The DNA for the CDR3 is TGTGCCTGGAGTCCCGGGACAGGGACGAATCAGCCCCAGCATTTT.

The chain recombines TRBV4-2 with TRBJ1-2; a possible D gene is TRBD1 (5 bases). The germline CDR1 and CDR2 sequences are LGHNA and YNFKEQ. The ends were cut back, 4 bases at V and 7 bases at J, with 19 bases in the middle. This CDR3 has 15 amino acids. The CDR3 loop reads CASSPGGSRTGGYTF. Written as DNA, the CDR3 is TGTGCCAGCAGCCCGGGGGGGTCGAGGACGGGTGGCTACACCTTC.

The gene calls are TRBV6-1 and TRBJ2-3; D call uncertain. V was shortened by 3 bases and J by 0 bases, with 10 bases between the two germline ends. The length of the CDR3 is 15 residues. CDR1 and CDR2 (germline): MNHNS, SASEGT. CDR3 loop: CASSDLVRSTDTQYF. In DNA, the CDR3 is TGTGCCAGCAGTGATTTGGTACGGAGCACAGATACGCAGTATTTT.

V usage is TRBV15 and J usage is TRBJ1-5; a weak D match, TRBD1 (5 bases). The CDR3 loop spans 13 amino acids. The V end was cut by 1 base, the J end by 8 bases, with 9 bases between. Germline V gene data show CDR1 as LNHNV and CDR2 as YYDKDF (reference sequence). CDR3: CATSRGGWEPQHF. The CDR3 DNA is TGTGCCACCAGCAGAGGGGGCTGGGAGCCCCAGCATTTT.

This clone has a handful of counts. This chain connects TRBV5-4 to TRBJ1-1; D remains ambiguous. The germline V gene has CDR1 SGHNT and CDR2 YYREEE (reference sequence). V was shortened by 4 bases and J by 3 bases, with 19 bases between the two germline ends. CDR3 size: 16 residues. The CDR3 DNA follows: TGTGCCAGCAGCCCCGGCCGGGATGTGTCTGACACTGAAGCTTTCTTT. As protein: CASSPGRDVSDTEAFF.

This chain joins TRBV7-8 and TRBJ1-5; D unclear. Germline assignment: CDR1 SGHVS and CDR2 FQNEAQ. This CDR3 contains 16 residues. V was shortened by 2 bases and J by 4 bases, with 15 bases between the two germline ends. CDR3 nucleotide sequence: TGTGCCAGCAGCTTACCCGGGTCCAACTTTAATCAGCCCCAGCATTTT. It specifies CASSLPGSNFNQPQHF.

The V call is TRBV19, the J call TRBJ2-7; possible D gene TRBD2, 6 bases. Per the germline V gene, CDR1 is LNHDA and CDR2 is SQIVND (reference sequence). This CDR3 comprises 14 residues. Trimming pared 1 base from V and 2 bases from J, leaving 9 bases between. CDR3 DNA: TGTGCCAGTAGTATAGTCGGGGGTACCTACGAGCAGTACTTC. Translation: CASSIVGGTYEQYF.

The CDR3 protein is CASSPGLLGNEQFF. Here the CDR3 DNA reads TGCGCCAGCAGCCCGGGACTATTGGGCAATGAGCAGTTCTTC. The rearrangement joins TRBV4-1 to TRBJ2-1, with TRBD2 matching over 7 bases. This CDR3 contains 14 residues. Germline trimming cut 4 bases from V and 6 bases from J; bases unmatched to any gene: 6. CDR1 is MGHRA, CDR2 YSYEKL, per germline.

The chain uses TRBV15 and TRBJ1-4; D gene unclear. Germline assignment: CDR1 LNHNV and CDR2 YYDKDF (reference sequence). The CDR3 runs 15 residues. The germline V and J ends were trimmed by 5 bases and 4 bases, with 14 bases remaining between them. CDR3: CATSPRTSDNEKLFF. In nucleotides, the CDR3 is TGTGCCACCAGCCCCCGAACCTCAGATAATGAAAAACTGTTTTTT.

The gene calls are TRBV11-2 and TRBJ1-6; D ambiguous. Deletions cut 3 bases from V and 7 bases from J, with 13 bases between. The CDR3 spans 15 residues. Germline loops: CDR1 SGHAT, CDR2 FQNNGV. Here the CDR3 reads CASSFAGRTNSPLHF. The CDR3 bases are TGTGCCAGCAGCTTTGCAGGCAGAACCAATTCACCCCTCCACTTT.

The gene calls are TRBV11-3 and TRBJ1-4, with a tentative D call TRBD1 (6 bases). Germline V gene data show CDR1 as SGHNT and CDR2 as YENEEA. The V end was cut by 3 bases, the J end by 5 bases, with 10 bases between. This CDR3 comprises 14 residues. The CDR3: CASSFQGRNEKLFF. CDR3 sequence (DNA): TGTGCCAGCAGCTTTCAGGGGCGAAATGAAAAACTGTTTTTT.

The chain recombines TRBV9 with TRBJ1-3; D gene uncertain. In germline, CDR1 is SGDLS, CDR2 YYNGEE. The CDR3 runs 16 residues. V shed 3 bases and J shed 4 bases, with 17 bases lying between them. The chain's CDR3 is CASSAGPGEKGNTIYF. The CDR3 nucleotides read TGTGCCAGCAGCGCCGGACCCGGGGAGAAAGGAAACACCATATATTTT.

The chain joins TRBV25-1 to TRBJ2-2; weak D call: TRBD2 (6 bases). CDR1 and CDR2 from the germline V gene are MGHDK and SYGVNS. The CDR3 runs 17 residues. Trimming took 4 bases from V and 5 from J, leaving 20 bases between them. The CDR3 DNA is TGTGCCAGCAGTGGCCTCTTGCGGGGCCCGGGGACCGGGGAGCTGTTTTTT. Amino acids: CASSGLLRGPGTGELFF.

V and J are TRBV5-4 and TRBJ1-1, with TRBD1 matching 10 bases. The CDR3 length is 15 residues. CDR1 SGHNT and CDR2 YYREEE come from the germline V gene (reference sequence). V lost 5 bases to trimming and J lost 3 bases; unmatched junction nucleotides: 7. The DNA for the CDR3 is TGTGCCAGCAGTAGACAGGGGGCGCGGGACACTGAAGCTTTCTTT. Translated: CASSRQGARDTEAFF.

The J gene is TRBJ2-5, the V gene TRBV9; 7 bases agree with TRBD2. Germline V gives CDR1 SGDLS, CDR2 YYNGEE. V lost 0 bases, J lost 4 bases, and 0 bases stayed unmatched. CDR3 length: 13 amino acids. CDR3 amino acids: CASSVAGGETQYF. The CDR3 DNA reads TGTGCCAGCAGCGTAGCGGGGGGAGAGACCCAGTACTTC. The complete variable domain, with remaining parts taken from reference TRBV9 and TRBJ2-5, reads DSGVTQTPKHLITATGQRVTLRCSPRSGDLSVYWYQQSLDQGLQFLIQYYNGEERAKGNILERFSAQQFPDLHSELNLSSLELGDSALYFCASSVAGGETQYFGPGTRLLVL.

CDR3 bases: TGTGCCAGCTCACTCTATCAGGGGGCAACGACTGAAGCTTTCTTT. Translating it yields CASSLYQGATTEAFF. The chain uses TRBV18 and TRBJ1-1; 8 bases map to TRBD1. With 4 bases clipped from V and 5 bases from J, the junction kept 9 bases outside the gene matches. The CDR3 is made up of 15 amino acids. In germline, CDR1 is KGHSH, CDR2 LQKENI. The full variable domain, rest sourced from reference TRBV18 and TRBJ1-1, is NAGVMQNPRHLVRRRGQEARLRCSPMKGHSHVYWYRQLPEEGLKFMVYLQKENIIDESGMPKERFSAEFPKEGPSILRIQQVVRGDSAAYFCASSLYQGATTEAFFGQGTRLTVV.

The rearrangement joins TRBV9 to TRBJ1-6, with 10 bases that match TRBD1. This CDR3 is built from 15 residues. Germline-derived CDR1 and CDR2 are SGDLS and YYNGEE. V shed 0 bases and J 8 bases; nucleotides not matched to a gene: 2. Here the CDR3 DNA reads TGTGCCAGCAGCGTAGGACAGGGGGCTGATTCACCCCTCCACTTT. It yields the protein CASSVGQGADSPLHF.

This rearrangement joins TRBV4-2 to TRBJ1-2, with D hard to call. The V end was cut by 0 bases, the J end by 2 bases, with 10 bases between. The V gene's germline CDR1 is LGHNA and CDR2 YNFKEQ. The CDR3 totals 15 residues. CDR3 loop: CASSQDQDSNYGYTF. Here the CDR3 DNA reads TGTGCCAGCAGCCAAGATCAGGACTCCAACTATGGCTACACCTTC.

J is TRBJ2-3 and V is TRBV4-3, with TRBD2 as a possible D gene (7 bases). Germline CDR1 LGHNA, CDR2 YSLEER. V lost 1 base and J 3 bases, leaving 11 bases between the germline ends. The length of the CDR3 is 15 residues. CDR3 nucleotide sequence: TGCGCCAGCAGCCAAGCGGGGGGCGGGACAGATACGCAGTATTTT. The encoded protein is CASSQAGGGTDTQYF.

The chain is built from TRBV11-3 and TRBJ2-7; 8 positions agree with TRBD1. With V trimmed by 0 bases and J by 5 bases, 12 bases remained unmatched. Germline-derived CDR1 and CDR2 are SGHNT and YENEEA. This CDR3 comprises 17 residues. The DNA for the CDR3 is TGTGCCAGCAGCTTAGAATCCGCAGAACAGGGGGTGAACGAGCAGTACTTC. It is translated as CASSLESAEQGVNEQYF.

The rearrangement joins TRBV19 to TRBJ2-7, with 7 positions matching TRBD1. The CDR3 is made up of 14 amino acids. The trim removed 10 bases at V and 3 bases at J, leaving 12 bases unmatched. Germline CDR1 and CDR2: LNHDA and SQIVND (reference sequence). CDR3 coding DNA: TGTGCCACTAAAGGACAGGAGTCATACTACGAGCAGTACTTC. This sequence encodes CATKGQESYYEQYF.

For the CDR3, the DNA is TGCGCCAGCAGCGAAGGGTGGAGGGAGACCCAGTACTTC. The encoded protein is CASSEGWRETQYF. The chain uses TRBV5-1 and TRBJ2-5; possible D gene TRBD2, 5 bases. Germline CDR1 and CDR2: SGHRS and YFSETQ. This CDR3 has 13 amino acids. With 4 bases removed from V and 5 bases from J, the gap between germline ends came to 12 bases.

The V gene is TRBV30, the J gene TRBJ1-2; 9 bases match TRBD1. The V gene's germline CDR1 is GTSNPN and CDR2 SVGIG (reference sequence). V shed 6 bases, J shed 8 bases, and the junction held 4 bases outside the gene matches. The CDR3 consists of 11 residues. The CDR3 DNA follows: TGTGCCTGCACTACAGGGGGCGGCTACACCTTC. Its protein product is CACTTGGGYTF.

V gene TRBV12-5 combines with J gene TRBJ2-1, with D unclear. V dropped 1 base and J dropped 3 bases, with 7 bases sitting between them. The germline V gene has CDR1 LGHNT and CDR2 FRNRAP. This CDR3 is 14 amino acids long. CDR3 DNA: TGTGCTAGTGGTTTGGGACAAGGCTACAATGAGCAGTTCTTC. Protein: CASGLGQGYNEQFF.

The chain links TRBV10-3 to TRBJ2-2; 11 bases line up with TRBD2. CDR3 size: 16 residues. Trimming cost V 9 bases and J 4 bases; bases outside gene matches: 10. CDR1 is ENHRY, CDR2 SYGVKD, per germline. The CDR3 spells CAIQTVAGGPTGELFF. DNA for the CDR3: TGTGCCATACAAACCGTAGCGGGGGGGCCCACCGGGGAGCTGTTTTTT.

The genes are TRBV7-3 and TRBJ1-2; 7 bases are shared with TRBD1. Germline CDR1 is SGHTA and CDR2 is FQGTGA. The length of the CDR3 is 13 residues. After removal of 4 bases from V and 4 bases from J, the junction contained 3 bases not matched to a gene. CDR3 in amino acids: CASSSQGVYGYTF. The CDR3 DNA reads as TGTGCCAGCAGCTCCCAGGGGGTCTATGGCTACACCTTC. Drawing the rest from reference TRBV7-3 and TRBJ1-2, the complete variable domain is GAGVSQTPSNKVTEKGKYVELRCDPISGHTALYWYRQSLGQGPEFLIYFQGTGAADDSGLPNDRFFAVRPEGSVSTLKIQRTERGDSAVYLCASSSQGVYGYTFGSGTRLTVV.